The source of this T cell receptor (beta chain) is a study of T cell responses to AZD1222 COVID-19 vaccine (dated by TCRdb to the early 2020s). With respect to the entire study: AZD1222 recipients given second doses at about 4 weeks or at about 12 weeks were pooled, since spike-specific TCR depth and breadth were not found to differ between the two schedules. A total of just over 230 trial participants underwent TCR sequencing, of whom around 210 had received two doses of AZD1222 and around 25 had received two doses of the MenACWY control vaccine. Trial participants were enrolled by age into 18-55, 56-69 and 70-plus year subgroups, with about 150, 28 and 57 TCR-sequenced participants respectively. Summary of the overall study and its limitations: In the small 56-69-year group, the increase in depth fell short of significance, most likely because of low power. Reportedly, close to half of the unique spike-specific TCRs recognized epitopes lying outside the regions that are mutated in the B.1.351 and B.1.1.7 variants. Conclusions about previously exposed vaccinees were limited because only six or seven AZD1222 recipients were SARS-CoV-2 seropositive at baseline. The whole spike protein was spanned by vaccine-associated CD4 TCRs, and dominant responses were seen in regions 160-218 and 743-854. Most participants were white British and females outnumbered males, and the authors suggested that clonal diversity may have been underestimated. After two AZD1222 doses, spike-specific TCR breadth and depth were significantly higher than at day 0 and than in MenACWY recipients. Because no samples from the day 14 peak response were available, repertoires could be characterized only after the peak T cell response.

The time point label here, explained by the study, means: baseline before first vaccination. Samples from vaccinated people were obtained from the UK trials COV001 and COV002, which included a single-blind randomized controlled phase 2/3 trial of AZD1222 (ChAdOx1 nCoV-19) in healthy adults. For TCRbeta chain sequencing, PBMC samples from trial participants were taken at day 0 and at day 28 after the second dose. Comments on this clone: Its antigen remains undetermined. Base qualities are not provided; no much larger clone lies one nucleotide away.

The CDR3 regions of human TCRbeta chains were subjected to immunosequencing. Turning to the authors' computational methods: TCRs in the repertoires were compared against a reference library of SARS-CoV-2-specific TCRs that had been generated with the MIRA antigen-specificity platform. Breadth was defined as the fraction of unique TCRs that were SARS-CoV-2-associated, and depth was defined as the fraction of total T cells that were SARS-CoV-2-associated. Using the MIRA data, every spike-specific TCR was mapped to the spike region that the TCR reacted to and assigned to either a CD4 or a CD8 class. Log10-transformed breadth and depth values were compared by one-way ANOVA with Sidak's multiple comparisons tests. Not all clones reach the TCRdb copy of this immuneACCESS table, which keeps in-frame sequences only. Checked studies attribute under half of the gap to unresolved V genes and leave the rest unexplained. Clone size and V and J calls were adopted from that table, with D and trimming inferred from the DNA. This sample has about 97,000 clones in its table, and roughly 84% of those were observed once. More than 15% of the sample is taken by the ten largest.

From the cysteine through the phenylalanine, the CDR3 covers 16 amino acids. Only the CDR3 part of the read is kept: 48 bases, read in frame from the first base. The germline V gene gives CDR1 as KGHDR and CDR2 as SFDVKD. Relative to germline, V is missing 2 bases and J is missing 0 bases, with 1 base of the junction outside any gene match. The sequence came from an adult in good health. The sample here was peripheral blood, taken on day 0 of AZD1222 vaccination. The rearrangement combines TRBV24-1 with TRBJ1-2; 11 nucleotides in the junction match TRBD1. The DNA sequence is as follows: TGTGCCACCAGTGATTCGGGACAGGGGGCTAACTATGGCTACACCTTC. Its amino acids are CATSDSGQGANYGYTF.